The next 2 T cell receptor beta chains were all read from a single sample in a study of STAT5B mutations in CD4+ large granular lymphocyte leukemia (dated by TCRdb to about 2022). The library was prepared using the immunoSEQ multiplex PCR assay. Entries here come from immuneACCESS through TCRdb and include only in-frame sequences with V and J called. Some clones fail to appear in such tables; in the studies checked, an unresolved V gene covers under half of the shortfall, and the cause of the remainder is unknown. This sample lists about 30,000 clones; around 76% were detected once. The leading ten clones occupy roughly 2% of the sample. Sample: CD4+ T cells from blood buffy coats. The receptors here all came from a human donor in good health.

Here the CDR3 reads CATQRWQGLYEQYF. The CDR3, as DNA: TGCGCCACCCAACGATGGCAGGGCCTCTACGAGCAGTACTTC. The J gene is TRBJ2-7, the V gene TRBV23-1, with D maybe TRBD1 (5 bases). TRBV23-1 is an ORF for which the function is uncertain. The CDR3 has 14 residues. Trimming took off 10 bases at V and 3 bases at J, with 19 bases between the two ends.

This clone was detected only once. This sequence joins TRBV14 and TRBJ2-3; D may be TRBD1 or TRBD2 (5 bases each). From germline, CDR1 is SGHDN and CDR2 FVKESK. V shed 0 bases and J shed 3 bases, with 13 bases lying between them. The CDR3 covers 16 residues. The CDR3 DNA reads as TGTGCCAGCAGCCAAGAGCGAGGGGTGAGAACAGATACGCAGTATTTT. As protein: CASSQERGVRTDTQYF.